Shown below are 20 T cell receptor beta chains from a single sample sequenced in a study of blood T cell repertoires in COVID-19. Profiled with immunoSEQ multiplex PCR; TCRdb holds only in-frame clones, not every one. The sample shows roughly 380,000 clones, roughly 86% of them seen only once. The sample taken for sequencing was PBMCs or T cells enriched from blood (not recorded which). Every receptor here comes from a woman in her twenties or thirties who had been exposed to COVID-19.

This clone was recorded a few times. The chain joins TRBV5-1 to TRBJ2-1; D might be TRBD2 (6 bases). Germline loops: CDR1 SGHRS, CDR2 YFSETQ. The V end lost 4 bases, the J end lost 7 bases, and 15 bases lay between the germline ends. The CDR3 consists of 14 residues. The chain's CDR3 is CASSAGISGNEQFF. The CDR3 DNA reads TGCGCCAGCAGCGCGGGGATCTCCGGGAATGAGCAGTTCTTC.

This clone was seen a single time. The V call is TRBV9, the J call TRBJ2-3, with 7 bases that match TRBD2. The V segment lost 1 base and the J segment 0 bases; nucleotides outside the gene matches: 8. Germline V gene lookup returns CDR1 SGDLS and CDR2 YYNGEE. This CDR3 contains 17 residues. CDR3 region: CASSVRDYQPSTDTQYF. In DNA form, the CDR3 reads TGTGCCAGCAGCGTACGGGACTACCAGCCTAGCACAGATACGCAGTATTTT.

The chain combines TRBV7-2 with TRBJ2-3; no definite D call. Trimming shortened V by 8 bases and J by 0 bases, and 12 bases separated the two germline ends. In germline, CDR1 is SGHTA, CDR2 FQGNSA. The CDR3 sequence is 14 residues long. CDR3 in amino acids: CASVKVGSTDTQYF. CDR3 nucleotide sequence: TGTGCCAGCGTTAAAGTTGGCAGCACAGATACGCAGTATTTT.

This chain links TRBV28 with TRBJ1-6; 7 bases agree with TRBD1. The CDR3 is made up of 16 amino acids. The V segment lost 1 base and the J segment 6 bases; nucleotides outside the gene matches: 6. Per germline, CDR1 MDHEN and CDR2 SYDVKM. The CDR3 is CASSLFPPGGNSPLHF. In DNA, the CDR3 is TGTGCCAGCAGTTTATTCCCCCCAGGGGGTAATTCACCCCTCCACTTT. Drawing the rest from reference TRBV28 and TRBJ1-6, the complete variable domain is DVKVTQSSRYLVKRTGEKVFLECVQDMDHENMFWYRQDPGLGLRLIYFSYDVKMKEKGDIPEGYSVSREKKERFSLILESASTNQTSMYLCASSLFPPGGNSPLHFGNGTRLTVT.

This sequence joins TRBV5-4 and TRBJ2-7, with 9 bases identical to TRBD2. The germline V gene has CDR1 SGHNT and CDR2 YYREEE (reference sequence). This CDR3 contains 15 residues. V was clipped by 4 bases and J by 0 bases; unmatched bases: 5. The CDR3 protein is CASSPGGRASYEQYF. The CDR3 bases are TGTGCCAGCAGCCCCGGCGGGAGGGCCTCCTACGAGCAGTACTTC.

V is TRBV30 and J is TRBJ1-5; the D gene is possibly TRBD1 (5 bases). The CDR3 runs to 16 residues. CDR1 is GTSNPN and CDR2 is SVGIG in the germline V gene (reference sequence). Trimming left V 0 bases short and J 0 bases short, with 12 bases between. The CDR3 DNA reads as TGTGCCTGGAGTGTACGAGCAGGGATTAGCAATCAGCCCCAGCATTTT. Encoded protein: CAWSVRAGISNQPQHF.

The chain links TRBV19 to TRBJ1-5; 12 bases align to TRBD1. Germline loops: CDR1 LNHDA, CDR2 SQIVND (reference sequence). The CDR3 sequence is 17 residues long. Trimming cost V 1 base and J 5 bases; bases outside gene matches: 6. The CDR3 loop is CASSIAGTGGVDQPQHF. CDR3 bases: TGTGCCAGTAGTATAGCCGGGACAGGGGGCGTAGATCAGCCCCAGCATTTT.

The V and J genes are TRBV28 and TRBJ2-3, with 8 bases identical to TRBD2. Germline lookup yields CDR1 MDHEN and CDR2 SYDVKM. The CDR3 sequence is 14 residues long. J was trimmed by 2 bases and V by 5 bases; bases with no gene match: 3. As DNA, the CDR3 is TGTGCCAGCAGTATAGCGGGACCCACAGATACGCAGTATTTT. Amino acid sequence: CASSIAGPTDTQYF.

V gene TRBV9 combines with J gene TRBJ2-7, with 12 nucleotides matching TRBD1. V lost 7 bases, J lost 7 bases, and 9 bases stayed unmatched. From germline, CDR1 is SGDLS and CDR2 YYNGEE. CDR3 length: 14 residues. The CDR3: CASSSGQGAREQYF. CDR3 coding DNA: TGTGCCAGCTCCTCGGGACAGGGGGCTCGGGAGCAGTACTTC. Using reference TRBV9 and TRBJ2-7 for the parts outside the CDR3, the full variable domain is DSGVTQTPKHLITATGQRVTLRCSPRSGDLSVYWYQQSLDQGLQFLIQYYNGEERAKGNILERFSAQQFPDLHSELNLSSLELGDSALYFCASSSGQGAREQYFGPGTRLTVT.

The V gene is TRBV7-8, the J gene TRBJ2-7; 7 positions agree with TRBD1. CDR3 length equals 15 residues. The V segment lost 2 bases and the J segment 4 bases; nucleotides outside the gene matches: 8. Germline V CDR1 and CDR2: SGHVS, FQNEAQ. The CDR3 sequence: CASSLTTGKFYEQYF. The CDR3 DNA is TGTGCCAGCAGCTTAACGACAGGGAAGTTTTACGAGCAGTACTTC.

This clone was seen only once. The gene calls are TRBV5-1 and TRBJ1-3, with D possibly matching TRBD1 (5 bases). Deletions cut 4 bases from V and 2 bases from J, with 10 bases between. The CDR3 has 14 residues. The germline V gene encodes CDR1 SGHRS and CDR2 YFSETQ. CDR3 residues: CASSRQGAGNTIYF. The CDR3 DNA reads TGCGCCAGCAGCCGGCAGGGTGCTGGAAACACCATATATTTT.

The chain joins TRBV12-3 or TRBV12-4 to TRBJ1-4, with D maybe TRBD1 (6 bases). Trimming left V 7 bases short and J 7 bases short, with 10 bases between. This CDR3 is 12 amino acids long. The CDR3, as DNA: TGTGCCAGCATGGGGGCGCGTGAAAAACTGTTTTTT. This encodes CASMGAREKLFF.

The gene calls are TRBV3-1 (or the pseudogene TRBV3-2) and TRBJ1-5, with D possibly matching TRBD1 (5 bases). CDR1 is LGHDT, CDR2 YNNKEL, per germline (reference sequence). V was clipped by 0 bases and J by 5 bases, with 8 bases between them. The CDR3 runs to 14 residues. In DNA, the CDR3 is TGTGCCAGCAGCCAAGATTGGGGGGATCAGCCCCAGCATTTT. It specifies CASSQDWGDQPQHF.

The chain links TRBV5-1 to TRBJ1-2; 9 bases line up with TRBD1. The germline gives CDR1 SGHRS, CDR2 YFSETQ. This CDR3 contains 14 residues. With 3 bases clipped from V and 8 bases from J, the junction kept 8 bases outside the gene matches. The CDR3 bases are TGCGCCAGCAGCTCTACAGGGGGCAGCGGAGGCTACACCTTC. Translated: CASSSTGGSGGYTF. Full variable domain (outside the CDR3, taken from reference TRBV5-1 and TRBJ1-2): KAGVTQTPRYLIKTRGQQVTLSCSPISGHRSVSWYQQTPGQGLQFLFEYFSETQRNKGNFPGRFSGRQFSNSRSEMNVSTLELGDSALYLCASSSTGGSGGYTFGSGTRLTVV.

The J gene is TRBJ2-7, the V gene TRBV18, with D possibly TRBD2 on 6 matching bases. This CDR3 is built from 16 residues. Germline CDR1 and CDR2: KGHSH and LQKENI. The ends were cut back, 4 bases at V and 1 base at J, with 17 bases in the middle. The CDR3 DNA sequence: TGTGCCAGCTCACTAGGGTCGGGCGGGACTTCCTACGAGCAGTACTTC. It specifies CASSLGSGGTSYEQYF.

This chain uses TRBV12-3 or TRBV12-4 with TRBJ2-7, with TRBD2 matching over 7 bases. V was clipped by 6 bases and J by 5 bases; unmatched bases: 7. The CDR3 has 13 residues. CDR3 protein: CASRVSGNHEQYF. The CDR3 DNA sequence: TGTGCCAGCAGGGTCAGCGGGAACCACGAGCAGTACTTC.

V usage is TRBV28 and J usage is TRBJ1-1; 9 bases map to TRBD1. V shed 7 bases and J 3 bases; nucleotides not matched to a gene: 6. The germline V gene has CDR1 MDHEN and CDR2 SYDVKM. This CDR3 is built from 14 residues. The CDR3: CASTKQGADTEAFF. Here the CDR3 DNA reads TGTGCCAGCACCAAACAGGGGGCCGACACTGAAGCTTTCTTT.

The chain employs TRBV7-2 and TRBJ2-7; D might be TRBD2 (6 bases). The CDR3 sequence is 14 residues long. V was cut by 5 bases and J by 0 bases, with 11 bases left in between. CDR1 and CDR2 (germline): SGHTA, FQGNSA. The chain's CDR3 is CASSPRLDSYEQYF. The CDR3 region has the DNA TGTGCCAGCAGCCCGAGACTAGACTCCTACGAGCAGTACTTC. The variable domain in full, completed from reference TRBV7-2 and TRBJ2-7, reads GAGVSQSPSNKVTEKGKDVELRCDPISGHTALYWYRQSLGQGLEFLIYFQGNSAPDKSGLPSDRFSAERTGGSVSTLTIQRTQQEDSAVYLCASSPRLDSYEQYFGPGTRLTVT.

J is TRBJ1-1 and V is TRBV27, with D maybe TRBD1 (6 bases). The CDR3 is made up of 14 amino acids. Trimming took off 5 bases at V and 2 bases at J, with 12 bases between the two ends. Germline CDR1 and CDR2: MNHEY and SMNVEV (reference sequence). In DNA form, the CDR3 reads TGTGCCAGCAGTCGCGGGGGCGTCAACACTGAAGCTTTCTTT. Translating gives CASSRGGVNTEAFF.

This clone has only a few counts. The chain recombines TRBV27 with TRBJ2-7; possible D gene TRBD2, 6 bases. This CDR3 comprises 14 residues. CDR1 is MNHEY and CDR2 is SMNVEV in the germline V gene (reference sequence). Deletions cut 4 bases from V and 3 bases from J, with 13 bases between. CDR3 region: CASSSPPDYYEQYF. DNA of the CDR3: TGTGCCAGCAGTTCCCCACCGGACTACTACGAGCAGTACTTC.